The present T cell receptor (beta chain) was sequenced within a study of CD8+CD57+ T cells in acquired aplastic anemia (dated by TCRdb to the late 2010s). The study in broad terms: DNA extracted from sorted CD4+ and CD8+ cells had a mean of roughly 3.4 ug, with a range of about 0.18 to 27.4 ug. CD8+CD57+ expansion was defined as frequency above the mean frequency observed in healthy subjects.

Expansion of CD8+CD57+ cells had been shown by flow cytometry in the patients chosen for sequencing. Every patient had a diagnosis of severe acquired aplastic anemia based on International Study of Aplastic Anemia and Agranulocytosis and Camitta criteria. Patients had received no therapy at the time of blood sampling. In this study, sorted CD4+ and CD8+ T cells from the blood of healthy subjects and of severe aplastic anemia patients had their TCR repertoires deep-sequenced. Patients were enrolled under clinicaltrials.gov protocols 00001620, 01623167, 00001397, 00071045, 00081523 and 00961064 in the USA. Ficoll-Paque density gradient centrifugation was used to isolate peripheral blood mononuclear cells. Before DNA extraction, CD4+ and CD8+ T cells were sorted with FACS or magnetic beads. Profiling of TCR beta VDJ combinations and CDR3 sequences used genomic DNA as the template. TCR repertoire sequencing was run on an Illumina HiSeq 2000. In the paper's pipeline: TRBV/TRBJ rearrangement plots, CDR3 size and DJ length profiles, and Simpson's diversity index were used to assess repertoires. Whichever DNA sequence was most abundant in the deep sequencing data was defined as the immunodominant clone. CDR3 amino acid sequences were screened for sharing across subjects and compared with published repertoires and the VDJdb database. Clones were called with MiXCR by TCRdb after fastp trimmed the public reads at Q25, and only in-frame beta chains were retained. Under each unique CDR3 protein, matching rows form one entry showing the most common genes and DNA. For this entry, the V and J calls and clone size follow TCRdb and not the study's own pipeline. The sample table contains about 180,000 distinct CDR3 sequences; only one count was recorded for about 50% of them. The biggest ten clones account for over 10% of the sample.

V sheds 10 bases and J sheds 9 bases, leaving 16 bases between their ends. The CDR3 starts with the cysteine, ends with the phenylalanine, and has 13 residues. Just the 39-base CDR3 DNA is kept, in frame starting at base 1. The germline V gene sets CDR1 to SNHLY and CDR2 to FYNNEI. Study-wide findings and limitations: Around 28 CD8+ CDR3 sequences were found to be shared between patients and controls, but these sequences appeared to be highly expressed in patients and within the immunodominant clones of the patients. Between patients and healthy controls, no significant difference in CD8+ Simpson's diversity was found (P=0.060).

This clonotype was seen a handful of times. Its target antigen remains unknown. No base-level quality is on record; no much larger clone is a single base apart. The TCR originated in a human donor with aplastic anemia. Here the chain combines TRBV2 and TRBJ1-6; TRBD1 is perhaps the D gene, given 5 matching bases. The sequencing sample was made of sorted CD4+, CD8+, or CD8+CD57+ T cells (not recorded which) from PBMCs. Read as DNA, the sequence is TGTGCCATCCCCGGGCAGGGCGCTTCACCCCTCCACTTT. This encodes CAIPGQGASPLHF.